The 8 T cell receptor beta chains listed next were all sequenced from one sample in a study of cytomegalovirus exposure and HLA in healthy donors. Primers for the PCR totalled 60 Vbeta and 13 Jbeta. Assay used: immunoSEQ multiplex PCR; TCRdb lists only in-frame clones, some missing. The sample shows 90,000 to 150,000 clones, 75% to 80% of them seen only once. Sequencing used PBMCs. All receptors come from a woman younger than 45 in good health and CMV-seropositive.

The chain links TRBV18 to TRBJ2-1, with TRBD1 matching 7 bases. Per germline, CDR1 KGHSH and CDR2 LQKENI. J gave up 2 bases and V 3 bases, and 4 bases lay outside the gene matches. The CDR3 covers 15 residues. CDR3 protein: CASSPTQGAYNEQFF. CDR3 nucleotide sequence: TGTGCCAGCTCACCCACCCAGGGGGCCTACAATGAGCAGTTCTTC.

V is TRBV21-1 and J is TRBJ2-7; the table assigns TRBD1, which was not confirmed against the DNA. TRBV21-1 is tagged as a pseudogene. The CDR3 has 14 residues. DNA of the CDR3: TGTGCCAGCAGCAGCGACAGGTCCTCCTACGAGCAGTACTTC. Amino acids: CASSSDRSSYEQYF.

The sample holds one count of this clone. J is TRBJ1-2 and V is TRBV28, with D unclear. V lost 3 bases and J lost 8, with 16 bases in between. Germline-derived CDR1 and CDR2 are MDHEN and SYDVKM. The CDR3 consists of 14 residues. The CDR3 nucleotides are TGTGCCAGCAGTTTTAGTGTGAGAAGTAAAGGCTACACCTTC. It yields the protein CASSFSVRSKGYTF.

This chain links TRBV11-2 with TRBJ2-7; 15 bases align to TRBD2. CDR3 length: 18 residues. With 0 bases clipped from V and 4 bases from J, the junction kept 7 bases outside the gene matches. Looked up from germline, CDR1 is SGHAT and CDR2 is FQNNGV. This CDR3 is CASSLDSRGLAGGYEQYF. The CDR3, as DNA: TGTGCCAGCAGCTTAGATTCCAGGGGACTAGCGGGGGGATACGAGCAGTACTTC.

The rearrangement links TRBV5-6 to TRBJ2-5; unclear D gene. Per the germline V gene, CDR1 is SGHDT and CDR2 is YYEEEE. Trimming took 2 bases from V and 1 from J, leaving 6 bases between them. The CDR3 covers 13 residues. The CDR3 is CASSFGVQETQYF. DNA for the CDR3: TGTGCCAGCAGCTTTGGAGTCCAAGAGACCCAGTACTTC.

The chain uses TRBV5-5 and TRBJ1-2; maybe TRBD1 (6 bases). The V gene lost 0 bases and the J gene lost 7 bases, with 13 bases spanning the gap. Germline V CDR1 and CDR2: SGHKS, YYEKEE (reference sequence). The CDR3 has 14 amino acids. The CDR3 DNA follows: TGTGCCAGCAGCTTGGCCAACAGGGTTAGTGGCTACACCTTC. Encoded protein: CASSLANRVSGYTF.

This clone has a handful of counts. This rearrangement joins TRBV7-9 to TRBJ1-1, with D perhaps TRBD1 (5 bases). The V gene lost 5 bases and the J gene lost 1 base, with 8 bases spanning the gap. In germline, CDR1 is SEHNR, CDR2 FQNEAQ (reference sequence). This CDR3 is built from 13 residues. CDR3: CASSRGGNTEAFF. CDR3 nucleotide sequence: TGTGCCAGCAGCCGCGGGGGGAACACTGAAGCTTTCTTT.

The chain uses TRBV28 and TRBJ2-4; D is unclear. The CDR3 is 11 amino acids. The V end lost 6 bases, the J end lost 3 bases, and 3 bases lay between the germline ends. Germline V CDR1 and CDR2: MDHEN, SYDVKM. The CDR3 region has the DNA TGTGCCAGCAGCCTCAAAAACATTCAGTACTTC. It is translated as CASSLKNIQYF.